These 23 T cell receptor beta chains were all obtained from the same sample, sequenced in a study of PD-L1 blockade in urothelial cancer. Sequencing used immunoSEQ multiplex PCR; TCRdb keeps in-frame clones, though not all of them. The sample yields around 34,000 clones, about 85% seen once. This sample's time point: pretreatment peripheral blood. The source material was PBMCs, sampled around atezolizumab (anti-PD-L1) treatment. The receptors derive from a man of 80 years or more with urothelial cancer.

The CDR3 loop reads CASSYGGMNTEAFF. CDR3 nucleotides: TGTGCCAGCAGTTACGGGGGGATGAACACTGAAGCTTTCTTT. V usage is TRBV6-5 and J usage is TRBJ1-1; D is possibly TRBD1 (5 bases). Trimming pared 2 bases from V and 0 bases from J, leaving 7 bases between. Germline CDR1 and CDR2: MNHEY and SVGAGI. The CDR3 consists of 14 residues.

The rearrangement uses TRBV5-1 and TRBJ2-1; 13 bases agree with TRBD2. CDR3 length: 15 residues. V lost 5 bases and J lost 7; bases outside the gene matches: 6. Germline loops: CDR1 SGHRS, CDR2 YFSETQ. The DNA for the CDR3 is TGCGCCAGCAGGGGGGGACTAGCGGGAAATAATGAGCAGTTCTTC. This gives the protein CASRGGLAGNNEQFF.

The genes are TRBV29-1 and TRBJ2-3; maybe TRBD1 (5 bases). Germline loops: CDR1 SQVTM, CDR2 ANQGSEA. This CDR3 has 14 amino acids. Deletions cut 7 bases from V and 2 bases from J, with 16 bases between. The CDR3 protein is CSAGQLLYTDTQYF. In DNA, the CDR3 is TGCAGCGCCGGACAACTATTATACACAGATACGCAGTATTTT.

The V call is TRBV5-6, the J call TRBJ1-2, with a tentative D call TRBD1 (5 bases). Germline V gene lookup returns CDR1 SGHDT and CDR2 YYEEEE. V lost 0 bases, J lost 6 bases, and 15 bases lay in between. There are 15 residues in the CDR3. This CDR3 is CASSLGLQRGDGYTF. The CDR3 nucleotides are TGTGCCAGCAGCTTGGGTTTGCAGCGGGGCGATGGCTACACCTTC.

V is TRBV9 and J is TRBJ1-4, with 9 bases fitting TRBD1. The V gene end was trimmed by 3 bases and the J gene end by 7 bases; junction bases not matched to a gene: 7. Per germline, CDR1 SGDLS and CDR2 YYNGEE. The CDR3 contains 15 residues. CDR3 loop: CASSEWTGVGEKLFF. The CDR3, as DNA: TGTGCCAGCAGCGAGTGGACAGGGGTGGGTGAAAAACTGTTTTTT.

V usage is TRBV7-7 and J usage is TRBJ2-5; 16 nucleotides match TRBD2. The trim removed 5 bases at V and 7 bases at J, leaving 7 bases unmatched. This CDR3 contains 16 residues. Germline assignment: CDR1 SSHAT and CDR2 FNYEAQ (reference sequence). The CDR3 sequence is CASSAAGTSGGGTQYF. CDR3 DNA sequence: TGTGCCAGCAGCGCTGCCGGGACTAGCGGGGGGGGGACCCAGTACTTC.

This chain joins TRBV10-1 and TRBJ2-2; D unclear. Between the trimmed V and J ends, which lost 3 bases and 3 bases, there was a span of 5 bases. The germline CDR1 and CDR2 sequences are WNHNN and SYGVQD (reference sequence). The CDR3 length is 13 residues. The CDR3 sequence: CASSDRDTGELFF. CDR3 DNA: TGCGCCAGCAGTGATCGGGACACCGGGGAGCTGTTTTTT.

The rearrangement links TRBV27 to TRBJ2-3; 12 bases align to TRBD2. This CDR3 has 15 amino acids. J gave up 5 bases and V 8 bases, and 8 bases lay outside the gene matches. Germline lookup yields CDR1 MNHEY and CDR2 SMNVEV (reference sequence). The CDR3 DNA is TGTGCCAGCTCGGGGACTAGCGGGTCACAAGATACGCAGTATTTT. Translating gives CASSGTSGSQDTQYF.

Points on this clone: One end of the junction fails to match germline, which may point to a read error. Other DNA sequences of this sample code for an identical CDR3. This rearrangement joins TRBV4-1 to TRBJ2-3, with 9 positions matching TRBD1. This CDR3 contains 15 residues. Germline CDR1 MGHRA, CDR2 YSYEKL. DNA of the CDR3: TGCGCTAGCAGCCAACAGGGGGCCTGGCCAGATACGCAGTATTTT. As protein: CASSQQGAWPDTQYF.

CDR3 nucleotide sequence: TGTGCCAGCAGTCTACAGGGGGTCGCGACCTACGAGCAGTACTTC. Its translation: CASSLQGVATYEQYF. J is TRBJ2-7 and V is TRBV27, with 8 bases aligning to TRBD1. V lost 5 bases and J lost 2; bases outside the gene matches: 8. Germline V gives CDR1 MNHEY, CDR2 SMNVEV (reference sequence). The CDR3 contains 15 residues.

The chain is built from TRBV6-4 and TRBJ1-1; D remains unclear. Trimming cost V 6 bases and J 0 bases, with 14 bases left between them. Germline V lookup: CDR1 MRHNA, CDR2 SNTAGT. CDR3 length: 15 residues. CDR3: CASRAEGSVNTEAFF. Written as DNA, the CDR3 is TGTGCCAGCAGGGCGGAGGGCAGCGTGAACACTGAAGCTTTCTTT.

The V gene is TRBV7-2, the J gene TRBJ2-7; weak D call: TRBD2 (6 bases). The CDR3 loop spans 14 amino acids. Deletions cut 5 bases from V and 1 base from J, with 12 bases between. CDR1 and CDR2 from the germline V gene are SGHTA and FQGNSA. The CDR3 bases are TGTGCCAGCAGCGAAAGGACTATGTCCTACGAGCAGTACTTC. This codes for CASSERTMSYEQYF. The variable domain in full, with the rest retrieved from reference TRBV7-2 and TRBJ2-7, is GAGVSQSPSNKVTEKGKDVELRCDPISGHTALYWYRQSLGQGLEFLIYFQGNSAPDKSGLPSDRFSAERTGGSVSTLTIQRTQQEDSAVYLCASSERTMSYEQYFGPGTRLTVT.

This rearrangement joins TRBV19 to TRBJ2-7, with D tentatively TRBD2 (6 bases). CDR1 is LNHDA, CDR2 SQIVND, per germline (reference sequence). V lost 11 bases, J lost 0 bases, and 17 bases lay in between. The CDR3 is 14 residues long. The CDR3 spells CAGTVTGDSYEQYF. CDR3 nucleotides: TGTGCCGGGACGGTAACGGGGGACTCCTACGAGCAGTACTTC.

This clone was seen a handful of times. The rearrangement joins TRBV2 to TRBJ1-1; D remains unclear. CDR3 size: 14 residues. Germline V gives CDR1 SNHLY, CDR2 FYNNEI. V shed 2 bases and J shed 2 bases, with 9 bases lying between them. CDR3 DNA: TGTGCCAGCAGTGAACTTACTTACAACACTGAAGCTTTCTTT. Encoded protein: CASSELTYNTEAFF.

The V and J genes are TRBV21-1 and TRBJ2-7; TRBD1, the D gene given by the table, was not confirmed from the DNA. TRBV21-1 is listed as a pseudogene. This CDR3 comprises 12 residues. CDR3 DNA sequence: TGTGCCAGGCGGACAGGGAGCTACGAGCAGTACTTC. Translating gives CARRTGSYEQYF.

This chain joins TRBV28 and TRBJ1-2, with 10 bases matching TRBD1. This CDR3 has 14 residues. V lost 8 bases to trimming and J lost 7 bases; unmatched junction nucleotides: 10. Germline-derived CDR1 and CDR2 are MDHEN and SYDVKM. Here the CDR3 DNA reads TGTGCCAGCCGTTCCGGGACAGGGGTCTTTGGCTACACCTTC. Translated, it gives CASRSGTGVFGYTF.

The chain couples TRBV7-9 to TRBJ1-1; 8 nucleotides match TRBD1. Germline lookup yields CDR1 SEHNR and CDR2 FQNEAQ (reference sequence). The CDR3 runs 12 residues. The ends lost 4 bases at V and 13 bases at J; junction bases unmatched: 8. CDR3 in amino acids: CASSYMTGDVFF. CDR3 bases: TGTGCCAGCAGCTACATGACAGGGGATGTTTTCTTT.

V and J are TRBV5-1 and TRBJ2-3; D is undetermined. Germline CDR1 reads SGHRS; CDR2 reads YFSETQ. CDR3 length equals 15 residues. Trimming shortened V by 0 bases and J by 4 bases, and 12 bases separated the two germline ends. The CDR3 sequence: CASSLARPRSDTQYF. CDR3 in DNA: TGCGCCAGCAGCTTGGCCCGTCCCCGGTCAGATACGCAGTATTTT.

This chain links TRBV7-2 with TRBJ2-7; possible D gene TRBD1, 5 bases. The CDR3 runs to 16 residues. Germline V gene data show CDR1 as SGHTA and CDR2 as FQGNSA. Trimming removed 1 base at V and 3 bases at J, with 16 bases between. CDR3 region: CASSLDGAPYHYEQYF. The CDR3 coding sequence is TGTGCCAGCAGCTTAGATGGGGCGCCATACCACTACGAGCAGTACTTC.

V is TRBV5-1 and J is TRBJ2-7, with D possibly matching TRBD1 (6 bases). Germline V lookup: CDR1 SGHRS, CDR2 YFSETQ. The CDR3 totals 13 residues. Between the trimmed V and J ends, which lost 2 bases and 3 bases, there was a span of 9 bases. The CDR3, as DNA: TGCGCCAGCAGCTTTAACAGGGACTACGAGCAGTACTTC. Its translation is CASSFNRDYEQYF.

In its sample, this clone was seen a few times. V is TRBV27 and J is TRBJ2-2; 7 nucleotides line up with TRBD1. The trim removed 2 bases at V and 6 bases at J, leaving 3 bases unmatched. Germline V CDR1 and CDR2: MNHEY, SMNVEV (reference sequence). This CDR3 comprises 14 residues. CDR3 coding DNA: TGTGCCAGCAGTTTAGTTCAGGGGGCCGGGGAGCTGTTTTTT. Residues: CASSLVQGAGELFF.

The rearrangement joins TRBV18 to TRBJ2-2; possible D gene TRBD2, 6 bases. Germline CDR1 and CDR2: KGHSH and LQKENI. The CDR3 length is 13 residues. V was pared by 4 bases and J by 4 bases, with 7 bases between. Written as DNA, the CDR3 is TGTGCCAGCTCACGCGGGGTCACCGGGGAGCTGTTTTTT. Encoded protein: CASSRGVTGELFF.

The genes are TRBV4-1 and TRBJ2-1; 8 bases line up with TRBD2. V lost 2 bases and J lost 10; bases outside the gene matches: 10. This CDR3 contains 15 residues. From germline, CDR1 is MGHRA and CDR2 YSYEKL. This chain's CDR3 is CASSQLGTRFGEQFF. CDR3 bases: TGCGCCAGCAGCCAATTAGGGACTAGATTTGGCGAGCAGTTCTTC.